The entry below gives a single T cell receptor (beta chain) sequence along with its context. No antigen is known for it. From germline, CDR1 is LGHNA and CDR2 YSLEER. This CDR3 comprises 14 residues. V shed 5 bases and J 2 bases; nucleotides not matched to a gene: 4. The source of the sample is a study of cytomegalovirus exposure and HLA in healthy donors. PCR employed 60 Vbeta and 13 Jbeta primers. TCRdb keeps only in-frame clones here, not all; method: immunoSEQ multiplex PCR. The data contain 200,000 to 250,000 clones, 70% to 80% of them seen just once; the ten biggest clones take up 15%. Study results and caveats: Accurate prediction of HLA-A and HLA-B alleles (for most subjects) was reportedly achieved from TCR beta sequences. Sequencing likely generated an artifact that appeared as a cluster of highly shared sequence variants.

The chain joins TRBV4-3 to TRBJ1-1, with 8 nucleotides matching TRBD1. The sequenced sample consisted of PBMCs. This TCR was recovered from a man between 40 and 49 years old in good health and CMV-seronegative. CDR3 nucleotides: TGCGCCAGCAGCGCCGACAGGGGAAACACTGAAGCTTTCTTT. As protein: CASSADRGNTEAFF.